This T cell receptor beta chain came from a study of blood T cells in healthy people across ages. Concerning this clonotype itself: Its antigen is not identified.

Then a second PCR, running about 6 to 11 cycles, was carried out with a sample-barcoded 5' primer and a J-beta primer mix. No fewer than 2.5 million CDR3-containing paired-end reads came from each sample. TCRdb re-derived calls from the 5' RACE reads in MiXCR, one entry per CDR3 protein. The profile shows around 1.7 million distinct CDR3 sequences, approximately 28% of them singletons. Findings of the study overall: Getting older went along with TCR beta diversity per million T cells dropping roughly linearly. Using unsorted PBMCs precluded a conclusive naive versus antigen-experienced comparison.

Source material: blood. The origin of this receptor is a woman in her 30s in good health.

CDR3 sequence: CASSLDGAARNEQFF. The CDR3 DNA sequence: TGTGCCAGCAGCTTAGATGGGGCAGCCCGTAATGAGCAGTTCTTC. The chain links TRBV11-2 to TRBJ2-1; tentatively, D is TRBD1 (5 bases). The germline V gene encodes CDR1 SGHAT and CDR2 FQNNGV. The germline V and J ends were trimmed by 0 bases and 7 bases, with 13 bases remaining between them. This CDR3 region has 15 residues.